The clone carrying this T cell receptor beta chain was recorded at least ten times. What it recognizes is unknown. This specimen belongs to a study of T cells in Graves' hyperthyroidism and ophthalmopathy. General study points: In simple terms, a model built on 13 V-J features told ophthalmopathy apart from stable hyperthyroidism. In blood, most of the thyroid clonotypes expanded above 0.001 were also present.

Stable Graves' hyperthyroidism meant no ophthalmopathy progression within 18 months. Uncontrolled infection, other autoimmune disease, pregnancy or lactation barred patients from enrollment. RNA transcripts provided the source from which TCR beta CDR3 regions were amplified. Researchers ran a first-round RT-PCR on the TCR CDR3 using the HTBI primer set. TCRdb reprocessed the multiplex PCR reads with MiXCR, giving one entry per CDR3 protein. The sample lists nearly 750,000 distinct CDR3 sequences, roughly a third seen once, with around 31% in the top ten. This CDR3 comprises 12 residues. Trimming removed 10 bases at V and 2 bases at J, with 11 bases between. Looked up from germline, CDR1 is MRHNA and CDR2 is SNTAGT.

The chain links TRBV6-4 to TRBJ1-2; possibly TRBD1 for D (5 bases). The origin of this receptor is a woman aged 40 to 50 with Graves' hyperthyroidism. Sample: blood. CDR3 nucleotide sequence: TGTGCCACCTCGGACACAAACTATGGCTACACCTTC. Translating it yields CATSDTNYGYTF.